This entry lists 19 T cell receptor beta chains sequenced from one sample in a study of cytomegalovirus exposure and HLA in healthy donors. PCR amplification relied on 60 Vbeta primers (plus 13 Jbeta primers). Generated by immunoSEQ multiplex PCR, the TCRdb table keeps only in-frame clones and is missing some. The repertoire consists of about 190,000 clones, with roughly 79% occurring once and the leading ten covering 1.6%. The specimen sequenced was PBMCs. The receptors come from a woman aged 18-29 years in good health and CMV-seronegative.

This clone was seen only a few times. V usage is TRBV4-3 and J usage is TRBJ2-3; no clear D. V lost 0 bases and J 4 bases, leaving 5 bases between the germline ends. The CDR3 has 13 amino acids. Germline CDR1 is LGHNA and CDR2 is YSLEER. CDR3 residues: CASSQESPDTQYF. The CDR3, as DNA: TGCGCCAGCAGCCAAGAGAGTCCAGATACGCAGTATTTT.

CDR3 bases: TGTGCCAGCAGCCTAGGGGACAGGAGAAATCAGCCCCAGCATTTT. The encoded protein is CASSLGDRRNQPQHF. V gene TRBV5-6 combines with J gene TRBJ1-5, with 8 bases that match TRBD1. Germline V gene lookup returns CDR1 SGHDT and CDR2 YYEEEE. Trimming at V came to 4 bases and at J to 4 bases, leaving 7 bases not matched to a gene. There are 15 residues in the CDR3.

The chain uses TRBV28 and TRBJ1-5; the D is unclear. This CDR3 is built from 13 residues. Germline values: CDR1 MDHEN, CDR2 SYDVKM. V shed 6 bases and J shed 9 bases, with 15 bases lying between them. The CDR3 bases are TGTGCCAGCAGAACAACCTTCACAGTGCCCCAGCATTTT. Translation: CASRTTFTVPQHF.

Only a few counts were recorded for this clone. The genes are TRBV5-4 and TRBJ1-2; 7 nucleotides match TRBD1. CDR1 SGHNT and CDR2 YYREEE come from the germline V gene (reference sequence). V gave up 5 bases and J gave up 7 bases; unmatched junction bases: 23. The CDR3 totals 18 residues. The CDR3 coding sequence is TGTGCCAGCAGTACCGGGACAGCCCGTAAGAACTTGGGTTTTGGCTACACCTTC. Residues: CASSTGTARKNLGFGYTF.

The V call is TRBV5-1, the J call TRBJ1-3; tentative D call: TRBD1 (6 bases). V was pared by 1 base and J by 0 bases, with 11 bases between. The germline gives CDR1 SGHRS, CDR2 YFSETQ. CDR3 length: 16 amino acids. In DNA form, the CDR3 reads TGCGCCAGCAGCTTGTCGTGGGGGCACTCTGGAAACACCATATATTTT. Encoded protein: CASSLSWGHSGNTIYF.

V gene TRBV7-3 combines with J gene TRBJ1-1; D is perhaps TRBD1 (5 bases). Germline lookup yields CDR1 SGHTA and CDR2 FQGTGA. V was pared by 5 bases and J by 5 bases, with 9 bases between. The CDR3 runs to 12 residues. The CDR3 here is CASSPGGTEAFF. DNA of the CDR3: TGTGCCAGCAGCCCCGGGGGGACTGAAGCTTTCTTT.

This sequence joins TRBV9 and TRBJ1-2; TRBD1 matches at 7 bases. The germline gives CDR1 SGDLS, CDR2 YYNGEE. The CDR3 loop spans 16 amino acids. The trim removed 3 bases at V and 3 bases at J, leaving 11 bases unmatched. DNA of the CDR3: TGTGCCAGCAGCGAGGGAAGGACAGGCGAACACTATGGCTACACCTTC. This translates into CASSEGRTGEHYGYTF.

The V call is TRBV4-1, the J call TRBJ2-1, with D tentatively TRBD1 (6 bases). Trimming took off 3 bases at V and 9 bases at J, with 9 bases between the two ends. The germline gives CDR1 MGHRA, CDR2 YSYEKL. This CDR3 spans 12 amino acids. The CDR3 spells CASSHMDSEQFF. DNA of the CDR3: TGCGCCAGCAGCCATATGGACAGTGAGCAGTTCTTC.

The chain has TRBV9 and TRBJ1-6, with 9 positions matching TRBD1. V gave up 5 bases and J gave up 7 bases; unmatched junction bases: 10. CDR1 is SGDLS and CDR2 is YYNGEE in the germline V gene. The CDR3 is made up of 16 amino acids. CDR3 amino acids: CASRSPGDRVNSPLHF. CDR3 nucleotide sequence: TGTGCCAGCAGGTCGCCGGGGGACAGGGTGAATTCACCCCTCCACTTT. Looking up the rest from reference TRBV9 and TRBJ1-6 gives the full variable domain: DSGVTQTPKHLITATGQRVTLRCSPRSGDLSVYWYQQSLDQGLQFLIQYYNGEERAKGNILERFSAQQFPDLHSELNLSSLELGDSALYFCASRSPGDRVNSPLHFGNGTRLTVT.

V and J are TRBV18 and TRBJ1-4; 10 nucleotides align to TRBD1. J was trimmed by 3 bases and V by 6 bases; bases with no gene match: 7. The CDR3 runs to 16 residues. Per germline, CDR1 KGHSH and CDR2 LQKENI. The CDR3 DNA follows: TGTGCCAGCTCGACCGGGACAGGGGTTGCTAATGAAAAACTGTTTTTT. Translated: CASSTGTGVANEKLFF. Drawing the rest from reference TRBV18 and TRBJ1-4, the complete variable domain is NAGVMQNPRHLVRRRGQEARLRCSPMKGHSHVYWYRQLPEEGLKFMVYLQKENIIDESGMPKERFSAEFPKEGPSILRIQQVVRGDSAAYFCASSTGTGVANEKLFFGSGTQLSVL.

The J gene is TRBJ2-3, the V gene TRBV7-3, with TRBD1 as a possible D gene (6 bases). In germline, CDR1 is SGHTA, CDR2 FQGTGA. This CDR3 has 15 amino acids. V gave up 5 bases and J gave up 2 bases, with 14 bases separating them. The CDR3 loop is CASSPFGGLTDTQYF. Written as DNA, the CDR3 is TGTGCCAGCAGCCCGTTTGGGGGCCTCACAGATACGCAGTATTTT.

The V call is TRBV7-2, the J call TRBJ2-3, with TRBD2 identical over 10 bases. CDR3 length: 15 residues. The V gene end was trimmed by 6 bases and the J gene end by 1 base; junction bases not matched to a gene: 4. Germline-derived CDR1 and CDR2 are SGHTA and FQGNSA. The CDR3 here is CASSFGTSGTDTQYF. The DNA for the CDR3 is TGTGCCAGCAGTTTCGGGACTAGCGGCACAGATACGCAGTATTTT.

V is TRBV28 and J is TRBJ1-3; 9 bases match TRBD1. V was clipped by 5 bases and J by 4 bases; unmatched bases: 9. Germline V lookup: CDR1 MDHEN, CDR2 SYDVKM. CDR3 length equals 16 residues. The DNA for the CDR3 is TGTGCCAGCAGTGCCCAACAGGGGGCGCCGGGAAACACCATATATTTT. It yields the protein CASSAQQGAPGNTIYF.

The chain combines TRBV11-3 with TRBJ2-7; 8 bases line up with TRBD2. The ends lost 3 bases at V and 0 bases at J; junction bases unmatched: 4. This CDR3 is built from 15 residues. Germline CDR1 is SGHNT and CDR2 is YENEEA. CDR3 region: CASSFNGRASYEQYF. CDR3 nucleotide sequence: TGTGCCAGCAGCTTTAACGGGAGGGCCTCCTACGAGCAGTACTTC.

The V call is TRBV28, the J call TRBJ1-4; possibly TRBD1 for D (5 bases). V lost 2 bases and J lost 0, with 13 bases in between. The germline V gene has CDR1 MDHEN and CDR2 SYDVKM. This CDR3 has 17 residues. The CDR3 DNA reads as TGTGCCAGCAGTTTAAGGGGCTTCCTTGCAACTAATGAAAAACTGTTTTTT. Amino acid sequence: CASSLRGFLATNEKLFF.

The chain recombines TRBV6-6 with TRBJ1-2; no firm D call. Trimming stripped 2 bases from V and 4 bases from J, with 8 bases between. Germline CDR1 and CDR2: MNHNY and SVGAGI (reference sequence). The CDR3 contains 13 residues. CDR3 region: CASSYRRSYGYTF. CDR3 DNA sequence: TGTGCCAGCAGTTACAGAAGGAGCTATGGCTACACCTTC.

The rearrangement links TRBV7-6 to TRBJ1-1; TRBD1 matches at 7 bases. CDR1 and CDR2 (germline): SGHVS, FNYEAQ. This CDR3 is built from 15 residues. The V and J ends lost 5 bases and 10 bases, in that order; junction bases with no gene match: 16. The CDR3 loop is CASSTQTGAAHVAFF. In DNA, the CDR3 is TGTGCCAGCAGCACACAAACAGGGGCGGCGCACGTAGCTTTCTTT.

The chain uses TRBV9 and TRBJ1-2; D is undetermined. Per germline, CDR1 SGDLS and CDR2 YYNGEE. Trimming stripped 4 bases from V and 7 bases from J, with 20 bases between. The CDR3 contains 15 residues. The CDR3 is CASSIRSGIGSGYTF. As DNA, the CDR3 is TGTGCCAGCAGCATACGTAGCGGAATTGGAAGTGGCTACACCTTC.

The genes are TRBV4-2 and TRBJ2-7, with D perhaps matching TRBD2 (7 bases). The CDR3 is 18 residues long. The V gene's germline CDR1 is LGHNA and CDR2 YNFKEQ. Trimming removed 4 bases at V and 4 bases at J, with 26 bases between. The CDR3 DNA reads as TGTGCCAGCAGCCCAAGGAGGATGGGGGAGGGGGATTGGTACGAGCAGTACTTC. Protein sequence: CASSPRRMGEGDWYEQYF.